This entry concerns a single T cell receptor beta chain. The antigen is not known. The junction shows a germline mismatch at one end, possibly a read error. The data stem from a study of post-analysis software for immune sequencing data. Findings and caveats of the study: Controls had significantly higher normalized Chao1 diversity than multiple sclerosis patients. There were roughly 5 TRBV segments more frequent in patients than controls, and TRBV5-6, TRBV5-1 and TRBV20-1 were among them.

The CDR3 totals 15 residues. The germline V gene has CDR1 SGHAT and CDR2 FQNNGV. Every TCR beta cDNA library bore unique molecular identifiers. The yield from approximately 1 to 10 million T cells was roughly 500,000 cDNA molecules in total. TCRdb reanalysed the PCR reads using MiXCR and keeps one entry per CDR3 protein. Among some 690,000 distinct CDR3 sequences listed, approximately 60% were seen once. J is TRBJ1-2 and V is TRBV11-2, with D possibly being TRBD1 (5 bases). Sequenced sample: blood. The TCR comes from a girl aged 2 to 10 with multiple sclerosis. CDR3 amino acids: CASSLVQAVVYGYTF. The CDR3 DNA reads TGTGCCAGTAGCTTAGTACAGGCGGTTGTCTATGGCTACACCTTC.